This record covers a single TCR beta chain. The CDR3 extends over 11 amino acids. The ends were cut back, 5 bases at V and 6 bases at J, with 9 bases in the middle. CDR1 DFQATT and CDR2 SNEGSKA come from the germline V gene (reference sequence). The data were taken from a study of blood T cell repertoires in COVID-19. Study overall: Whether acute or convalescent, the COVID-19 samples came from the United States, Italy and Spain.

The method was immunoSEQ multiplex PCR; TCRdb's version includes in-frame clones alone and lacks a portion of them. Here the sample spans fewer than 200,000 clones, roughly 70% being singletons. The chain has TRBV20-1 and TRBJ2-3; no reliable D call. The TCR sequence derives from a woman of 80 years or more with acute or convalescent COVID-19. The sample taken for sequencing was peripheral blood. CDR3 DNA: TGCAGTGCTTCTCAGGCGGATACGCAGTATTTT. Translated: CSASQADTQYF.